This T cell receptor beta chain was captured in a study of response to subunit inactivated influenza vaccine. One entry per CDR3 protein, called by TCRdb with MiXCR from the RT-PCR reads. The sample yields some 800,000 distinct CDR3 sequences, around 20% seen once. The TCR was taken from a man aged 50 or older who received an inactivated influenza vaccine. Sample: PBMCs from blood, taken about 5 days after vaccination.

The CDR3 DNA follows: TGTGCCAGCAGCGGGGGACTAGCGGGGGGCACAGATACGCAGTATTTT. Protein: CASSGGLAGGTDTQYF. The chain joins TRBV7-9 to TRBJ2-3, with 14 bases that match TRBD2. CDR3 size: 16 residues. The germline gives CDR1 SEHNR, CDR2 FQNEAQ (reference sequence). V was pared by 5 bases and J by 1 base, with 2 bases of the junction left unmatched.